Listed here is a single T cell receptor (beta chain). The sample comes from a study of blood T cell repertoires in COVID-19. Study at large: Sites in the United States, Italy and Spain provided acute and convalescent COVID-19 samples. The analysed material was cDNA or gDNA that came from T cells, B-cell-depleted T cells, or PBMCs.

Authors' processing steps: Reference gene primer amplification in the assay estimated nucleated cell counts. Generated by immunoSEQ multiplex PCR, the TCRdb table keeps only in-frame clones and is missing some. V, J and clone size are taken as reported in that table, and D and trimming were inferred from the DNA itself. The repertoire holds roughly 100,000 clones, with around 81% as singletons. V lost 4 bases, J lost 0 bases, and 7 bases stayed unmatched. This CDR3 contains 16 residues. The germline CDR1 and CDR2 sequences are KGHSH and LQKENI. This chain connects TRBV18 to TRBJ1-1; TRBD1 aligns across 8 bases. The TCR sequence derives from a man older than 75 with acute or convalescent COVID-19. The source material was peripheral blood. The CDR3 DNA follows: TGTGCCAGCTCACGAGGACAGGGTAGGATGAACACTGAAGCTTTCTTT. Its translation is CASSRGQGRMNTEAFF.